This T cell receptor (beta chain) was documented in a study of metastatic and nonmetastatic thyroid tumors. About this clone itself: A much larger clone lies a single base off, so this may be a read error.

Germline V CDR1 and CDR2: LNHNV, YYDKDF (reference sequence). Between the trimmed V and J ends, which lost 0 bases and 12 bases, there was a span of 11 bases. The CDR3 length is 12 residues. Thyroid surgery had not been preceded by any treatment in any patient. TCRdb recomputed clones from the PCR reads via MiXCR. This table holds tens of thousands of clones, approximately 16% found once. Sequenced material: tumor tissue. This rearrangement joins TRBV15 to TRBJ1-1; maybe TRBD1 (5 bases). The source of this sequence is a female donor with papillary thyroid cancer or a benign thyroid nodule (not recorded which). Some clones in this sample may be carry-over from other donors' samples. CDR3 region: CATSRDRGRSFF. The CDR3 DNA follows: TGTGCCACCAGCAGAGATCGGGGGAGATCTTTCTTT.